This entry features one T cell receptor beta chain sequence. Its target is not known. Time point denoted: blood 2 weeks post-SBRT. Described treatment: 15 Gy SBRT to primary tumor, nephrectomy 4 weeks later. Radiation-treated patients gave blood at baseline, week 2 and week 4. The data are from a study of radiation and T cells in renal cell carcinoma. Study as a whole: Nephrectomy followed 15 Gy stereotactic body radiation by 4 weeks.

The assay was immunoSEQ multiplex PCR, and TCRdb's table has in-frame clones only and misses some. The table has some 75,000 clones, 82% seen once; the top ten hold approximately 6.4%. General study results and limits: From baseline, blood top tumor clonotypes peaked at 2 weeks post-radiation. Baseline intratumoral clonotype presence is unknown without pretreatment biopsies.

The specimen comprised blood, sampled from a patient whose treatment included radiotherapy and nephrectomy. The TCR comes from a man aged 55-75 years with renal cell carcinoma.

The CDR3 reads CSVITGNSNLRLFF. The CDR3 nucleotides are TGCAGCGTGATTACAGGGAATTCGAATCTGAGACTGTTTTTT. This chain connects TRBV29-1 to TRBJ1-4; tentative D call: TRBD1 (6 bases). Trimming took 6 bases from V and 13 from J, leaving 24 bases between them. CDR3 length: 14 residues. CDR1 SQVTM and CDR2 ANQGSEA come from the germline V gene. The full variable domain, rest sourced from reference TRBV29-1 and TRBJ1-4, is SAVISQKPSRDICQRGTSLTIQCQVDSQVTMMFWYRQQPGQSLTLIATANQGSEATYESGFVIDKFPISRPNLTFSTLTVSNMSPEDSSIYLCSVITGNSNLRLFFGSGTQLSVL.